One sample yielded the 23 T cell receptor beta chains listed below, sequenced in a study of OX40 agonist ivuxolimab in advanced cancers. Measured with immunoSEQ multiplex PCR; TCRdb has only the in-frame clones, and not every one. The profile shows 45,000 to 50,000 clones, roughly 90% of them singletons. Sequencing used CD4+ or CD8+ T cells sorted from blood, obtained in a trial of the OX40 agonist ivuxolimab. These receptors all stem from an adult with an advanced solid tumor such as melanoma, head and neck, liver or kidney cancer.

The DNA of the CDR3 is TGTGCCAGCACCCCGGGGGGGGGAGGGCCCTTGGAGACCCAGTACTTC. It specifies CASTPGGGGPLETQYF. J is TRBJ2-5 and V is TRBV7-6; the match to TRBD2 covers 8 bases. Germline CDR1 is SGHVS and CDR2 is FNYEAQ. V shed 7 bases and J 5 bases; nucleotides not matched to a gene: 15. This CDR3 spans 16 amino acids.

The chain has TRBV27 and TRBJ2-1; 14 bases are a match to TRBD2. V lost 2 bases and J lost 10; bases outside the gene matches: 4. The CDR3 extends over 15 amino acids. The germline V gene encodes CDR1 MNHEY and CDR2 SMNVEV (reference sequence). CDR3 DNA: TGTGCCAGCAGTTTAGGGACTAGCGGGAGAAGCGAGCAGTTCTTC. This encodes CASSLGTSGRSEQFF.

Regarding this clone: A read error may account for a junction end that differs from germline. The V and J genes are TRBV18 and TRBJ2-2, with D possibly matching TRBD1 (6 bases). This CDR3 is 15 amino acids long. CDR1 is KGHSH, CDR2 LQKENI, per germline. The CDR3 sequence is CASSPRDTPSGELFF. CDR3 bases: TGTGCCAGCTCTCCACGGGACACCCCATCCGGGGAGCTGTTTTTT.

This rearrangement joins TRBV29-1 to TRBJ2-7; possible D gene TRBD2, 7 bases. Germline V gene data show CDR1 as SQVTM and CDR2 as ANQGSEA. V was trimmed by 4 bases and J by 3 bases, leaving 13 bases between them. The CDR3 consists of 13 residues. CDR3 nucleotide sequence: TGCAGCGTTGTGGGGGGGCAGAACTACGAGCAGTACTTC. This sequence encodes CSVVGGQNYEQYF.

The rearrangement joins TRBV5-6 to TRBJ1-3; D gene ambiguous. Trimming pared 5 bases from V and 0 bases from J, leaving 18 bases between. Germline V gene sequence: CDR1 SGHDT, CDR2 YYEEEE. This CDR3 spans 17 amino acids. In DNA, the CDR3 is TGTGCCAGCAGTCTTAAAAACCCGGGCCCCTCTGGAAACACCATATATTTT. Protein sequence: CASSLKNPGPSGNTIYF.

This clone was detected once. V is TRBV4-1 and J is TRBJ2-1; D is unresolved. Germline CDR1 MGHRA, CDR2 YSYEKL. There are 13 residues in the CDR3. Trimming removed 1 base from V and 10 bases from J, with 11 bases in between. The CDR3: CASSQALTTEQFF. The CDR3 DNA reads as TGCGCCAGCAGCCAAGCTTTAACGACCGAGCAGTTCTTC.

The chain carries TRBV6-5 and TRBJ2-7; TRBD2 matches at 8 bases. The junction had 8 bases not matched to a gene; V was cut back by 7 bases and J by 0 bases. The CDR3 is 15 amino acids. The germline gives CDR1 MNHEY, CDR2 SVGAGI. The DNA of the CDR3 is TGTGCCAGCACCTTCTGGGCGGGAGGCTCCTACGAGCAGTACTTC. Protein sequence: CASTFWAGGSYEQYF.

The chain links TRBV6-5 to TRBJ1-5; possibly TRBD1 for D (5 bases). In germline, CDR1 is MNHEY, CDR2 SVGAGI. The V end lost 6 bases, the J end lost 0 bases, and 6 bases lay between the germline ends. The CDR3 has 13 residues. The CDR3 sequence is CASRDSSNQPQHF. The CDR3 bases are TGTGCCAGCAGAGACAGTAGCAATCAGCCCCAGCATTTT.

The gene calls are TRBV19 and TRBJ2-5; 8 positions match TRBD2. CDR1 LNHDA and CDR2 SQIVND come from the germline V gene (reference sequence). The CDR3 length is 15 residues. V dropped 7 bases and J dropped 1; count of bases not matched to a gene: 8. In nucleotides, the CDR3 is TGTGCCAGTAACTGGGCTAGCGGGCTCCAAGAGACCCAGTACTTC. This codes for CASNWASGLQETQYF.

The chain has TRBV9 and TRBJ1-1; 7 nucleotides agree with TRBD1. V lost 7 bases to trimming and J lost 0 bases; unmatched junction nucleotides: 6. The CDR3 sequence is 14 residues long. Germline V gene sequence: CDR1 SGDLS, CDR2 YYNGEE. This chain's CDR3 is CASHKGQMNTEAFF. CDR3 sequence (DNA): TGTGCCAGCCACAAGGGACAGATGAACACTGAAGCTTTCTTT.

The rearrangement links TRBV13 to TRBJ2-5, with 10 bases matching TRBD1. The better agreement between TRBJ2-7 and the DNA end casts doubt on the J call. The CDR3 contains 15 residues. Germline V gene lookup returns CDR1 PRHDT and CDR2 FYEKMQ (reference sequence). The CDR3 DNA reads as TGTGCCAGCAGCTTAGAGGGGACAGGGGACTACGAGCAGTACTTC. Its protein product is CASSLEGTGDYEQYF.

The CDR3 nucleotides are TGTGCCAGCAGTGATATAGCGGGAGGCACAGATACGCAGTATTTT. It is translated as CASSDIAGGTDTQYF. V usage is TRBV2 and J usage is TRBJ2-3; 9 bases match TRBD2. Losses at the gene ends were 3 bases for V and 1 base for J; bases not matched to a gene: 2. The CDR3 consists of 15 residues. Per the germline V gene, CDR1 is SNHLY and CDR2 is FYNNEI.

This clone appeared a few times. The chain couples TRBV9 to TRBJ1-1; D gene ambiguous. The CDR3 covers 13 residues. Trimming took 3 bases from V and 0 from J, leaving 6 bases between them. The V gene's germline CDR1 is SGDLS and CDR2 YYNGEE. The CDR3 DNA follows: TGTGCCAGCAGCGCCCGTTTGAACACTGAAGCTTTCTTT. As protein: CASSARLNTEAFF.

This clone was detected only once. This chain's CDR3 is CAISRGQGNTEAFF. CDR3 bases: TGCGCCATCTCCCGGGGACAGGGAAACACTGAAGCTTTCTTT. The chain joins TRBV4-1 to TRBJ1-1; TRBD1 agrees at 9 bases. Per germline, CDR1 MGHRA and CDR2 YSYEKL. After removal of 10 bases from V and 2 bases from J, the junction contained 8 bases not matched to a gene. CDR3 length equals 14 residues.

This chain joins TRBV28 and TRBJ1-2, with a possible D match to TRBD1 (6 bases). V lost 10 bases to trimming and J lost 6 bases, with 21 bases between them. This CDR3 region has 14 residues. Germline loops: CDR1 MDHEN, CDR2 SYDVKM. This chain's CDR3 is CANRPGGAIDGYTF. CDR3 bases: TGTGCCAACCGTCCGGGGGGCGCGATCGATGGCTACACCTTC.

The chain links TRBV27 to TRBJ2-7; D gene ambiguous. Trimming pared 10 bases from V and 4 bases from J, leaving 17 bases between. The CDR3 has 13 residues. Germline loops: CDR1 MNHEY, CDR2 SMNVEV (reference sequence). CDR3 bases: TGTGCCACTTCACTTGGGTCCGGGTACGAGCAGTACTTC. Amino acids: CATSLGSGYEQYF.

This clone has just one count. This chain uses TRBV6-5 with TRBJ2-3, with 11 bases fitting TRBD1. Germline loops: CDR1 MNHEY, CDR2 SVGAGI. Trimming cost V 0 bases and J 5 bases; bases outside gene matches: 1. This CDR3 comprises 15 residues. CDR3 residues: CASSYSGTGGDTQYF. CDR3 sequence (DNA): TGTGCCAGCAGTTACTCAGGGACAGGGGGAGATACGCAGTATTTT.

V usage is TRBV19 and J usage is TRBJ2-1; D uncertain. The germline V and J ends were trimmed by 3 bases and 9 bases, with 6 bases remaining between them. Germline CDR1 is LNHDA and CDR2 is SQIVND (reference sequence). CDR3 size: 11 residues. The CDR3 DNA reads TGTGCCAGTAGTATGTCAGTTGAGCAGTTCTTC. It yields the protein CASSMSVEQFF.

In its sample, this clone was seen once. The gene calls are TRBV7-9 and TRBJ2-7, with D perhaps being TRBD1 or TRBD2 (5 bases each). The CDR3 runs 17 residues. Germline V lookup: CDR1 SEHNR, CDR2 FQNEAQ (reference sequence). Trimming pared 0 bases from V and 3 bases from J, leaving 18 bases between. CDR3 DNA sequence: TGTGCCAGCAGCTTAGCGCCCCCTTTAAGAGGGGTCTACGAGCAGTACTTC. This gives the protein CASSLAPPLRGVYEQYF.

The chain combines TRBV7-9 with TRBJ2-3, with 10 bases aligning to TRBD2. Trimming took 4 bases from V and 0 from J; bases not matched to a gene: 1. Germline lookup yields CDR1 SEHNR and CDR2 FQNEAQ (reference sequence). This CDR3 contains 15 residues. The CDR3 nucleotides read TGTGCCAGCAGCTCACTAGCGGGAAGCACAGATACGCAGTATTTT. Its translation is CASSSLAGSTDTQYF.

The rearrangement links TRBV11-3 to TRBJ1-4, with D unclear. Germline V gives CDR1 SGHNT, CDR2 YENEEA. Trimming shortened V by 11 bases and J by 8 bases, and 15 bases separated the two germline ends. The CDR3 is 12 residues long. CDR3 amino acids: CAFWCPCEKLFF. In DNA form, the CDR3 reads TGTGCCTTTTGGTGCCCATGCGAAAAACTGTTTTTT. The full variable domain, completed using reference TRBV11-3 and TRBJ1-4, is EAGVVQSPRYKIIEKKQPVAFWCNPISGHNTLYWYLQNLGQGPELLIRYENEEAVDDSQLPKDRFSAERLKGVDSTLKIQPAELGDSAVYLCAFWCPCEKLFFGSGTQLSVL.

The rearrangement uses TRBV30 and TRBJ2-7, with D perhaps matching TRBD1 (6 bases). The V end lost 4 bases, the J end lost 5 bases, and 12 bases lay between the germline ends. From germline, CDR1 is GTSNPN and CDR2 SVGIG (reference sequence). The CDR3 runs to 12 residues. In nucleotides, the CDR3 is TGTGCCTGGAACAGGGCGTCGGACGAGCAGTACTTC. Translation gives CAWNRASDEQYF. Using reference TRBV30 and TRBJ2-7 for the parts outside the CDR3, the full variable domain is SQTIHQWPATLVQPVGSPLSLECTVEGTSNPNLYWYRQAAGRGLQLLFYSVGIGQISSEVPQNLSASRPQDRQFILSSKKLLLSDSGFYLCAWNRASDEQYFGPGTRLTVT.

This CDR3 reads CASSQEARNTGELFF. The CDR3 coding sequence is TGCGCCAGCAGCCAAGAGGCCAGGAACACCGGGGAGCTGTTTTTT. The chain links TRBV4-1 to TRBJ2-2; no clear D gene. V gave up 0 bases and J gave up 1 base, with 6 bases separating them. The germline V gene encodes CDR1 MGHRA and CDR2 YSYEKL. This CDR3 is 15 amino acids long.